Given below is one T cell receptor beta chain in context. The V end lost 3 bases, the J end lost 2 bases, and 9 bases lay between the germline ends. Germline V gene sequence: CDR1 SGDLS, CDR2 YYNGEE. This CDR3 has 14 residues. These data originate in a study of blood T cell repertoires in COVID-19. Clones were sequenced by immunoSEQ multiplex PCR, and TCRdb holds only the in-frame ones, with some missing. The sample yields 300,000 to 400,000 clones, around 90% seen once. The gene calls are TRBV9 and TRBJ1-3, with D uncertain. The source material was peripheral blood. The receptor was derived from a man under 40 with COVID-19, enrolled during active disease. The CDR3 DNA follows: TGTGCCAGCAGCGGTCTGACTACTGGAAACACCATATATTTT. Translated, it gives CASSGLTTGNTIYF. The entire variable domain, with the rest obtained from reference TRBV9 and TRBJ1-3, is as follows: DSGVTQTPKHLITATGQRVTLRCSPRSGDLSVYWYQQSLDQGLQFLIQYYNGEERAKGNILERFSAQQFPDLHSELNLSSLELGDSALYFCASSGLTTGNTIYFGEGSWLTVV.